These 25 T cell receptor beta chains originate from one sample sequenced in a study of blood T cell repertoires in COVID-19. Sequencing was performed with immunoSEQ multiplex PCR; in TCRdb, only in-frame clones are kept and a portion is missing. This sample has over 350,000 clones; around 89% occur once, and the top ten carry around 4.4%. Sample: peripheral blood. Source of these receptors: a woman in her twenties or thirties with acute or convalescent COVID-19.

As for this clone: A junction end diverges from the germline sequence, so it may reflect a read error. The chain carries TRBV2 and TRBJ2-3; no clear D. CDR3 length: 13 amino acids. Germline V CDR1 and CDR2: SNHLY, FYNNEI. CDR3 DNA: TGTGCCAGCAGGGAAGACGGTACAGATACGCAGTATTTT. Translation gives CASREDGTDTQYF.

Of note for this clone: This same CDR3 is encoded by further DNA sequences in the sample. The chain links TRBV18 to TRBJ2-3; tentative D call: TRBD2 (6 bases). The CDR3 consists of 16 residues. Trimming pared 3 bases from V and 0 bases from J, leaving 13 bases between. The germline gives CDR1 KGHSH, CDR2 LQKENI. CDR3 in DNA: TGTGCCAGCTCACCCCTTAGCGGAACTAGCACAGATACGCAGTATTTT. This translates into CASSPLSGTSTDTQYF.

The chain employs TRBV5-6 and TRBJ2-2; TRBD2 is a possible D gene (5 bases). V lost 7 bases and J lost 7, with 23 bases in between. The CDR3 is made up of 16 amino acids. CDR1 and CDR2 (germline): SGHDT, YYEEEE. The CDR3 here is CASAHSKGKAGGELFF. CDR3 DNA sequence: TGTGCCAGCGCCCACAGTAAAGGAAAGGCGGGCGGGGAGCTGTTTTTT.

This clone appeared a single time. The rearrangement joins TRBV9 to TRBJ2-7; maybe TRBD1 (6 bases). The germline V gene has CDR1 SGDLS and CDR2 YYNGEE. V shed 4 bases and J shed 10 bases, with 21 bases lying between them. This CDR3 spans 14 amino acids. CDR3 bases: TGTGCCAGCAGCCCTTTAGTTTCAGAGACAGGACAGTACTTC. Translating it yields CASSPLVSETGQYF. Drawing the rest from reference TRBV9 and TRBJ2-7, the complete variable domain is DSGVTQTPKHLITATGQRVTLRCSPRSGDLSVYWYQQSLDQGLQFLIQYYNGEERAKGNILERFSAQQFPDLHSELNLSSLELGDSALYFCASSPLVSETGQYFGPGTRLTVT.

This sequence joins TRBV7-3 and TRBJ2-5, with 11 positions matching TRBD2. Per germline, CDR1 SGHTA and CDR2 FQGTGA. The ends lost 5 bases at V and 5 bases at J; junction bases unmatched: 7. The CDR3 extends over 15 amino acids. The CDR3 DNA follows: TGTGCCAGCAGCGCAACTAGCGGGGGCGTGGAGACCCAGTACTTC. As protein: CASSATSGGVETQYF.

Only a few counts were recorded for this clone. The CDR3, as DNA: TGTGCCAGCAGCCAAGGGGGCGGGGGATATCAGCCCCAGCATTTT. Amino acids: CASSQGGGGYQPQHF. The chain has TRBV3-1 (or the pseudogene TRBV3-2) and TRBJ1-5; TRBD1 is a possible D gene (5 bases). Trimming removed 1 base from V and 5 bases from J, with 12 bases in between. Germline V CDR1 and CDR2: LGHDT, YNNKEL (reference sequence). The CDR3 is 15 residues long.

CDR3 DNA sequence: TGTGCCAGCAGCCCGGGACAAATCAATGAGCAGTTCTTC. This gives the protein CASSPGQINEQFF. The gene calls are TRBV11-1 and TRBJ2-1, with a weak D call TRBD1 (6 bases). CDR3 length equals 13 residues. Looked up from germline, CDR1 is SGHAT and CDR2 is FQDESV (reference sequence). V lost 5 bases and J lost 6, with 11 bases in between. The whole variable domain, filled in from reference TRBV11-1 and TRBJ2-1, reads EAEVAQSPRYKITEKSQAVAFWCDPISGHATLYWYRQILGQGPELLVQFQDESVVDDSQLPKDRFSAERLKGVDSTLKIQPAELGDSAMYLCASSPGQINEQFFGPGTRLTVL.

The chain couples TRBV5-6 to TRBJ1-5; D perhaps matches TRBD1 (5 bases). The germline V gene encodes CDR1 SGHDT and CDR2 YYEEEE. The V end was cut by 5 bases, the J end by 0 bases, with 15 bases between. The CDR3 loop spans 16 amino acids. This CDR3 reads CASRSPTANSNQPQHF. The CDR3 DNA follows: TGTGCCAGCAGGAGCCCGACAGCGAATAGCAATCAGCCCCAGCATTTT.

This chain connects TRBV9 to TRBJ2-3; no clear D gene. Germline CDR1 is SGDLS and CDR2 is YYNGEE. V was shortened by 3 bases and J by 8 bases, with 10 bases between the two germline ends. The CDR3 has 12 amino acids. CDR3 in amino acids: CASSESRGTQYF. The CDR3 DNA is TGTGCCAGCAGCGAGAGCAGAGGTACGCAGTATTTT.

This clone was recorded only once. The rearrangement joins TRBV2 to TRBJ1-5; no clear D gene. V gave up 11 bases and J gave up 0 bases, with 11 bases separating them. Germline V gene sequence: CDR1 SNHLY, CDR2 FYNNEI. The CDR3 sequence is 13 residues long. The CDR3 nucleotides are TGTGCCGCAAGGGCGGGTAGCAATCAGCCCCAGCATTTT. Residues: CAARAGSNQPQHF.

The rearrangement uses TRBV27 and TRBJ1-3; 9 bases agree with TRBD1. The germline V gene encodes CDR1 MNHEY and CDR2 SMNVEV (reference sequence). The CDR3 runs to 13 residues. Unmatched junction bases numbered 8, after V lost 6 bases and J lost 11 bases. The CDR3: CASSSLRDRAIYF. CDR3 coding DNA: TGTGCCAGCAGCAGTCTTAGGGACAGGGCCATATATTTT.

This chain uses TRBV11-1 with TRBJ2-7; D is ambiguous. The CDR3 runs 15 residues. The V end was cut by 4 bases, the J end by 1 base, with 14 bases between. Germline values: CDR1 SGHAT, CDR2 FQDESV (reference sequence). CDR3 sequence: CASSWAGRPSYEQYF. The CDR3 coding sequence is TGTGCCAGCAGCTGGGCCGGAAGGCCGTCCTACGAGCAGTACTTC.

The chain couples TRBV19 to TRBJ2-3; tentatively, D is TRBD2 (5 bases). The germline V and J ends were trimmed by 8 bases and 1 base, with 16 bases remaining between them. This CDR3 contains 15 residues. Germline V gives CDR1 LNHDA, CDR2 SQIVND (reference sequence). CDR3: CASSRQLGGTDTQYF. CDR3 nucleotides: TGTGCCAGTTCCAGGCAACTCGGGGGCACAGATACGCAGTATTTT.

V gene TRBV6-5 combines with J gene TRBJ1-5; 7 positions match TRBD1. This CDR3 is 15 amino acids long. The V segment lost 6 bases and the J segment 7 bases; nucleotides outside the gene matches: 12. Germline V gene data show CDR1 as MNHEY and CDR2 as SVGAGI. CDR3 bases: TGTGCCAGCAGCCCAGACAGGGTCACGTTCCAGCCCCAGCATTTT. Translated: CASSPDRVTFQPQHF.

The chain links TRBV19 to TRBJ2-7; tentative D call: TRBD2 (5 bases). This CDR3 region has 17 residues. Looked up from germline, CDR1 is LNHDA and CDR2 is SQIVND (reference sequence). V was clipped by 4 bases and J by 0 bases, with 19 bases between them. In nucleotides, the CDR3 is TGTGCCAGTAGTAGGTCTTCGCCGCTGAGGGTCTCCTACGAGCAGTACTTC. This translates into CASSRSSPLRVSYEQYF.

This chain links TRBV25-1 with TRBJ2-7; perhaps TRBD1 as D (5 bases). CDR1 and CDR2 from the germline V gene are MGHDK and SYGVNS. The V end was cut by 1 base, the J end by 7 bases, with 23 bases between. This CDR3 contains 17 residues. DNA for the CDR3: TGTGCCAGCAGTGAATCTTTAGTAGGGGCAGGGAAGGGAGAGCAGTACTTC. Its translation is CASSESLVGAGKGEQYF.

CDR3 in amino acids: CASSQDDGLANYGYTF. The CDR3 DNA follows: TGTGCCAGCAGCCAAGACGATGGTCTAGCTAACTATGGCTACACCTTC. The V call is TRBV3-1 (or the pseudogene TRBV3-2), the J call TRBJ1-2; D not resolved. Germline CDR1 LGHDT, CDR2 YNNKEL (reference sequence). The CDR3 consists of 16 residues. Trimming took off 0 bases at V and 0 bases at J, with 11 bases between the two ends.

This sequence joins TRBV4-1 and TRBJ2-2, with 7 bases lining up with TRBD1. Trimming removed 4 bases from V and 2 bases from J; junction bases left unmatched: 7. Germline CDR1 is MGHRA and CDR2 is YSYEKL. This CDR3 has 16 amino acids. CDR3 nucleotide sequence: TGCGCCAGCAGCCGGAAGGGGGCGCCTAACACCGGGGAGCTGTTTTTT. Residues: CASSRKGAPNTGELFF.

The V call is TRBV30, the J call TRBJ2-1; 7 bases map to TRBD1. V lost 0 bases, J lost 8 bases, and 10 bases stayed unmatched. The CDR3 is 15 amino acids. Germline-derived CDR1 and CDR2 are GTSNPN and SVGIG (reference sequence). The CDR3 DNA is TGTGCCTGGAGTGTACTCCAGACAGGGCCGGATGAGCAGTTCTTC. Translation gives CAWSVLQTGPDEQFF.

J is TRBJ2-3 and V is TRBV5-1, with D possibly TRBD2 on 5 matching bases. The CDR3 spans 15 residues. Germline V gene data show CDR1 as SGHRS and CDR2 as YFSETQ. Trimming took off 0 bases at V and 6 bases at J, with 14 bases between the two ends. The CDR3 sequence: CASSLATGSPDTQYF. Here the CDR3 DNA reads TGCGCCAGCAGCTTGGCCACGGGGAGCCCGGATACGCAGTATTTT.

V gene TRBV27 combines with J gene TRBJ2-3, with TRBD1 as a possible D gene (6 bases). The CDR3 consists of 16 residues. CDR1 MNHEY and CDR2 SMNVEV come from the germline V gene (reference sequence). V lost 6 bases, J lost 2 bases, and 18 bases lay in between. CDR3 sequence: CASRPSLGAITDTQYF. CDR3 DNA: TGTGCCAGCAGACCATCTCTGGGGGCGATCACAGATACGCAGTATTTT.

V and J are TRBV4-1 and TRBJ1-2, with 8 bases identical to TRBD1. With V trimmed by 7 bases and J by 2 bases, 9 bases remained unmatched. This CDR3 has 15 amino acids. CDR1 is MGHRA and CDR2 is YSYEKL in the germline V gene. The CDR3 nucleotides are TGCGCCAGCACCCCAACGAGGACAGGGAACTATGGCTACACCTTC. Residues: CASTPTRTGNYGYTF.

V usage is TRBV19 and J usage is TRBJ1-1, with D tentatively TRBD1 (6 bases). This CDR3 has 14 amino acids. Germline lookup yields CDR1 LNHDA and CDR2 SQIVND (reference sequence). V lost 3 bases and J lost 10, with 18 bases in between. The CDR3: CASSIRDNREGAFF. The CDR3 DNA sequence: TGTGCCAGTAGTATCAGGGACAACAGGGAAGGAGCTTTCTTT.

The J gene is TRBJ2-2, the V gene TRBV2; D remains ambiguous. Trimming pared 4 bases from V and 5 bases from J, leaving 8 bases between. This CDR3 has 13 residues. Germline V gene lookup returns CDR1 SNHLY and CDR2 FYNNEI. The CDR3 sequence is CASSGEETGELFF. CDR3 sequence (DNA): TGTGCCAGCAGTGGAGAGGAAACCGGGGAGCTGTTTTTT.

The rearrangement links TRBV23-1 to TRBJ2-1; 8 nucleotides line up with TRBD2. TRBV23-1 carries the ORF label, with uncertain function. With V trimmed by 6 bases and J by 3 bases, 10 bases remained unmatched. This CDR3 is 16 amino acids long. CDR3 nucleotides: TGCGCCAGCAGACCCAGAAAGCGGGAGATCTACAATGAGCAGTTCTTC. Its translation: CASRPRKREIYNEQFF.